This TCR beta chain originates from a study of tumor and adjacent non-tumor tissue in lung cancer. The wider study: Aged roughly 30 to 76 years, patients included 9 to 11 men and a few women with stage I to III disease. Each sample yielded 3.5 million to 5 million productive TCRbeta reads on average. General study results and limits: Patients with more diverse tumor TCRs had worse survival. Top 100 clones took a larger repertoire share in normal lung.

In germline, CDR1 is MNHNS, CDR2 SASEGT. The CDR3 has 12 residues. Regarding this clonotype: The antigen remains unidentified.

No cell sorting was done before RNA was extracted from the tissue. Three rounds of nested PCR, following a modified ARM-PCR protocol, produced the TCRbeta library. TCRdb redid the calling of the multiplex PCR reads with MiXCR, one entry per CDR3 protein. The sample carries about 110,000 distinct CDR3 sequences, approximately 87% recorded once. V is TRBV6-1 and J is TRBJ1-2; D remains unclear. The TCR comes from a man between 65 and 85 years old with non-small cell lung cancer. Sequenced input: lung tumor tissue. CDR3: CSSSEMYREKTF. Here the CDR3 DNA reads TGTAGCAGCAGTGAAATGTACAGAGAGAAAACCTTC.